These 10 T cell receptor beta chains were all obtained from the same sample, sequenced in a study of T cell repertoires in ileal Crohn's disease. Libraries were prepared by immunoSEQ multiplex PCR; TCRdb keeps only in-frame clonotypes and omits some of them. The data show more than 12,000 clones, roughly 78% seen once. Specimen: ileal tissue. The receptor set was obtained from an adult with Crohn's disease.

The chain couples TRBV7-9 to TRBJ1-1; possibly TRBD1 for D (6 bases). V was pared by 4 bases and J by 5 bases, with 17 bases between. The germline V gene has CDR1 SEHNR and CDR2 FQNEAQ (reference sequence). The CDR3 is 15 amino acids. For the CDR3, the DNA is TGTGCCAGCAGCTACAGTGGGGGCGCGGGTACTGAAGCTTTCTTT. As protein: CASSYSGGAGTEAFF.

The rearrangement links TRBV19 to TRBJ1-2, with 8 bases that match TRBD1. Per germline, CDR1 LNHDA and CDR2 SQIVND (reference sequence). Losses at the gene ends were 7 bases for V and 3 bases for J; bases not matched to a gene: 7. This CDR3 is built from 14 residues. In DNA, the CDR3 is TGTGCCAGTATGTTTGGACAGGGAGACTATGGCTACACCTTC. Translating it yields CASMFGQGDYGYTF.

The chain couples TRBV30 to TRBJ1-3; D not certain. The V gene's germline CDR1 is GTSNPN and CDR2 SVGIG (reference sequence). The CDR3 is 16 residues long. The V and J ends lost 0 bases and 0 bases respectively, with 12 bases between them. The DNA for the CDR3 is TGTGCCTGGAGTGTACAAATGGAGAACTCTGGAAACACCATATATTTT. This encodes CAWSVQMENSGNTIYF.

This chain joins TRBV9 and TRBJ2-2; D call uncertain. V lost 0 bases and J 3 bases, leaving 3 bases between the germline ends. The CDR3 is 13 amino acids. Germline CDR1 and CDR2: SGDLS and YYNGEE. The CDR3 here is CASSVAYTGELFF. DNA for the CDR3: TGTGCCAGCAGCGTAGCTTACACCGGGGAGCTGTTTTTT.

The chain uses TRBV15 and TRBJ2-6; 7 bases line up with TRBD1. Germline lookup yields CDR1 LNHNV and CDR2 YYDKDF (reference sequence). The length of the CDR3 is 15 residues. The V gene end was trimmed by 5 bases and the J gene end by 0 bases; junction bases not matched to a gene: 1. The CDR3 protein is CATSGDSSGANVLTF. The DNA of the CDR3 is TGTGCCACCAGCGGGGACAGCTCTGGGGCCAACGTCCTGACTTTC.

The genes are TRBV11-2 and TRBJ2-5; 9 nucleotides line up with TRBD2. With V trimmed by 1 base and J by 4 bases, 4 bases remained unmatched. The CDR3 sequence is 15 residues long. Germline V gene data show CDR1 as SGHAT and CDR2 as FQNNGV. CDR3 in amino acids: CASSLGSSGAETQYF. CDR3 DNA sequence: TGTGCCAGCAGCTTAGGTTCTAGCGGGGCAGAGACCCAGTACTTC.

CDR3 region: CSVDPSGGTDGTQYF. The CDR3 DNA reads TGCAGCGTTGATCCTAGCGGGGGAACCGATGGGACCCAGTACTTC. The chain carries TRBV29-1 and TRBJ2-5; 10 positions agree with TRBD2. V gave up 3 bases and J gave up 7 bases; unmatched junction bases: 11. The CDR3 consists of 15 residues. The germline V gene has CDR1 SQVTM and CDR2 ANQGSEA.

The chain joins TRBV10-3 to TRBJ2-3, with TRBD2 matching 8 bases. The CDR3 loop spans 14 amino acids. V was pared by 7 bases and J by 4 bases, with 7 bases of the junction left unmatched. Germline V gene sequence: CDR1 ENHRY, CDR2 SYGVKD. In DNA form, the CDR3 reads TGTGCCATCATGGGTACGGGGGGGGCAGATACGCAGTATTTT. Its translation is CAIMGTGGADTQYF.

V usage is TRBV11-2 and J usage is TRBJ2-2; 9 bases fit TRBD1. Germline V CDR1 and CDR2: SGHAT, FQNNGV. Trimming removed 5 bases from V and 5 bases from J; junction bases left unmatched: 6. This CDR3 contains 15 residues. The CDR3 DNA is TGTGCCAGCAGCCCCGGACAGGGGAAGACCGGGGAGCTGTTTTTT. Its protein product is CASSPGQGKTGELFF.

The CDR3 DNA sequence: TGTGCCAGCACATCACAGGGCGGTCAGCCCCAGCATTTT. The encoded protein is CASTSQGGQPQHF. The J gene is TRBJ1-5, the V gene TRBV28, with D tentatively TRBD1 (6 bases). The CDR3 length is 13 residues. V was clipped by 7 bases and J by 6 bases, with 13 bases between them. Germline V gene data show CDR1 as MDHEN and CDR2 as SYDVKM.